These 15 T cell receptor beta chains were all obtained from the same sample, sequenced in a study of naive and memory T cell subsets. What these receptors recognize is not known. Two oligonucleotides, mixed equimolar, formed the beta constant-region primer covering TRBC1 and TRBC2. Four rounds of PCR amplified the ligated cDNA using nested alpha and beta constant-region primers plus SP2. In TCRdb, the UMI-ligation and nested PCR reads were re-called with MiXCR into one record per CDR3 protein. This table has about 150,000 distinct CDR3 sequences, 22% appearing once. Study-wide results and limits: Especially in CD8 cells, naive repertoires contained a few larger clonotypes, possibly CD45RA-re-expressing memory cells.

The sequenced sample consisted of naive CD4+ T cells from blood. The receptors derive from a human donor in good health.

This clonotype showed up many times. The DNA of the CDR3 is TGCGCCACCAAAATAGGACAGGGGGCTTACGAGCAGTACTTC. Translating it yields CATKIGQGAYEQYF. The rearrangement joins TRBV10-2 to TRBJ2-7, with 11 bases aligning to TRBD1. Germline V gene data show CDR1 as WSHSY and CDR2 as SAAADI. The CDR3 is 14 residues long. Germline trimming cut 10 bases from V and 4 bases from J; bases unmatched to any gene: 9.

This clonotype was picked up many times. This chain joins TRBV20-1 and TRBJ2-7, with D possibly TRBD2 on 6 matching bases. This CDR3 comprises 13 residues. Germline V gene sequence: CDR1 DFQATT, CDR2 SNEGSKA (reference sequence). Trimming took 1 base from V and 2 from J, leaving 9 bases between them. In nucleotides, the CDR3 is TGCAGTGCTAGAGGGCTAGCGACCTACGAGCAGTACTTC. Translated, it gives CSARGLATYEQYF.

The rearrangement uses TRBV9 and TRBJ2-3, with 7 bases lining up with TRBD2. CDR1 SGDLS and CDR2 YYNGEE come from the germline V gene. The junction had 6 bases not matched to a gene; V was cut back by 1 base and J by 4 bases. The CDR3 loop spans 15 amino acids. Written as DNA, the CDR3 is TGTGCCAGCAGCGTACGTCAGGCGGGGGCAGATACGCAGTATTTT. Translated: CASSVRQAGADTQYF.

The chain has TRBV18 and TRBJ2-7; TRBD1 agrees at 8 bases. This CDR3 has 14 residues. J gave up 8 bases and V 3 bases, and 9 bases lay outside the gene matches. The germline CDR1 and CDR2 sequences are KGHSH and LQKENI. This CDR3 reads CASSPDRGPGKQYF. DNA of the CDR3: TGTGCCAGCTCACCCGACAGGGGTCCTGGAAAGCAGTACTTC.

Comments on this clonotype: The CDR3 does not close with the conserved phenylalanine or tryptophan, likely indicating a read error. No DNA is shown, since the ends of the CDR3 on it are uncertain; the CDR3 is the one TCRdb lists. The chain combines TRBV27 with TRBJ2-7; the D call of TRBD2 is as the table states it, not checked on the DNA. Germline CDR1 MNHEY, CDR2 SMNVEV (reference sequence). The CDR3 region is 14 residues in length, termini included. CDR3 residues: CASSPIGASGRALL.

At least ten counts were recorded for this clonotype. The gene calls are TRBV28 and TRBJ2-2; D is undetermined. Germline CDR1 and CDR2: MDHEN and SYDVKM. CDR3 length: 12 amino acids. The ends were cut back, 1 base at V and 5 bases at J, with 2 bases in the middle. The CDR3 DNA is TGTGCCAGCAGTTTATATACCGGGGAGCTGTTTTTT. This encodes CASSLYTGELFF.

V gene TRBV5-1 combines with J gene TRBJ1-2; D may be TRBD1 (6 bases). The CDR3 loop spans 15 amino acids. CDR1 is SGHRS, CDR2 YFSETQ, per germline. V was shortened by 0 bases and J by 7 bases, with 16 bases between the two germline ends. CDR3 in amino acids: CASSLAGQRAGGYTF. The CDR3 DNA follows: TGCGCCAGCAGCTTGGCCGGACAGAGAGCTGGTGGCTACACCTTC.

The CDR3 loop reads CASSSAWPNNEQFF. The CDR3, as DNA: TGTGCCAGCAGTTCGGCCTGGCCCAACAATGAGCAGTTCTTC. The chain carries TRBV12-3 or TRBV12-4 and TRBJ2-1; D remains unclear. The CDR3 consists of 14 residues. V gave up 4 bases and J gave up 5 bases, with 12 bases separating them.

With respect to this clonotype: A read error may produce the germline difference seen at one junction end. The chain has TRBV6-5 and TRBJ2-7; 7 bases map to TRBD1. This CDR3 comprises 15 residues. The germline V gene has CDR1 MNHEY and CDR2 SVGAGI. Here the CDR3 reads CASSSLQGSFPMWHF. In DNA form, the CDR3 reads TGTGCCAGCAGTTCCCTACAGGGGTCCTTTCCGATGTGGCACTTC.

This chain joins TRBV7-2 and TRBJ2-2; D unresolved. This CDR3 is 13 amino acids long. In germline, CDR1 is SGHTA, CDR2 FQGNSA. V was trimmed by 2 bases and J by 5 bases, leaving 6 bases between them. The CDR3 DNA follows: TGTGCCAGCAGCTTAAGTCGGACCGGGGAGCTGTTTTTT. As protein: CASSLSRTGELFF.

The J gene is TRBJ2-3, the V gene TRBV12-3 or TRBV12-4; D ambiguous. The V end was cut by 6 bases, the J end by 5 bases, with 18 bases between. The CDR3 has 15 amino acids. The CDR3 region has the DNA TGTGCCAGCAGCTGGATACACGGCCGAGGAGATACGCAGTATTTT. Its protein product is CASSWIHGRGDTQYF.

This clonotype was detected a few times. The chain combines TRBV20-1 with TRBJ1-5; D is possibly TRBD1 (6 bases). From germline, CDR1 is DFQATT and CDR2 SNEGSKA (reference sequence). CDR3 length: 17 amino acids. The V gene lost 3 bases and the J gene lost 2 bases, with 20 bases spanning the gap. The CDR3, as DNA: TGCAGTGCTAGCGGGGGACACCCACGAGTGGGCAATCAGCCCCAGCATTTT. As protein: CSASGGHPRVGNQPQHF.

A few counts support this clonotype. CDR3 DNA: TGTGCCAGCAGCTTAGGGCGGTACTCCTACAATGAGCAGTTCTTC. The encoded protein is CASSLGRYSYNEQFF. The V call is TRBV7-2, the J call TRBJ2-1; no definite D call. V was trimmed by 1 base and J by 0 bases, leaving 7 bases between them. Per the germline V gene, CDR1 is SGHTA and CDR2 is FQGNSA. The CDR3 covers 15 residues. Full variable domain (outside the CDR3, taken from reference TRBV7-2 and TRBJ2-1): GAGVSQSPSNKVTEKGKDVELRCDPISGHTALYWYRQSLGQGLEFLIYFQGNSAPDKSGLPSDRFSAERTGGSVSTLTIQRTQQEDSAVYLCASSLGRYSYNEQFFGPGTRLTVL.

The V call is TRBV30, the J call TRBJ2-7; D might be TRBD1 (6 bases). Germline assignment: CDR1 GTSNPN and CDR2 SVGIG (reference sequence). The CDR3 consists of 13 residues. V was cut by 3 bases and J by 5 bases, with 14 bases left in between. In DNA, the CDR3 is TGTGCCTGGAGGGTACAGGGTGTCAACGAGCAGTACTTC. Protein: CAWRVQGVNEQYF.

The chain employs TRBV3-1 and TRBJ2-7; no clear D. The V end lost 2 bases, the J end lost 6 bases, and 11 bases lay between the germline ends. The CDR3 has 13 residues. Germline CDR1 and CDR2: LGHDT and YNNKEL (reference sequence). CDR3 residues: CASSQNSRTEQYF. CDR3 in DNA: TGTGCCAGCAGCCAAAACTCTAGGACCGAGCAGTACTTC.